These 13 T cell receptor beta chains were sequenced from one sample in a study of shared clonotypes between healthy human individuals (dated by TCRdb to the early 2020s). The library was built by means of the immunoSEQ multiplex PCR assay. TCRdb obtained this table from immuneACCESS and retained in-frame rearrangements with V and J assigned. These tables miss some clones; where compared with another copy, unresolved V genes account for less than half of the shortfall, and the remainder is unexplained. The sample contains roughly 2.5 million clones, 85% to 95% of them found a single time. The ten largest clones capture over 0.12% of the sample. The sequenced sample consisted of naive CD4+ T cells sorted from blood. Per the publication, the cell subset or site label means: CD45RA+ positively selected. The receptors stem from a man younger than 35 in good health.

The chain has TRBV7-2 and TRBJ1-2, with 11 bases aligning to TRBD1. The CDR3 extends over 17 amino acids. Losses at the gene ends were 4 bases for V and 1 base for J; bases not matched to a gene: 8. Looked up from germline, CDR1 is SGHTA and CDR2 is FQGNSA. The CDR3 coding sequence is TGTGCCAGCAGCTCTCAGTGGGACAGGGGGAATAACTATGGCTACACCTTC. It encodes CASSSQWDRGNNYGYTF.

This chain links TRBV5-1 with TRBJ2-6, with D possibly matching TRBD2 (6 bases). Germline V gene lookup returns CDR1 SGHRS and CDR2 YFSETQ. The CDR3 sequence is 16 residues long. Trimming removed 3 bases from V and 1 base from J, with 11 bases in between. CDR3 loop: CASSSGVASGANVLTF. CDR3 coding DNA: TGCGCCAGCAGCTCGGGGGTGGCGTCTGGGGCCAACGTCCTGACTTTC.

On this clone: Other DNA variants within this sample encode the same CDR3. The chain links TRBV28 to TRBJ1-5; the D is unclear. This CDR3 is built from 12 residues. Per germline, CDR1 MDHEN and CDR2 SYDVKM. Trimming cost V 6 bases and J 1 base, with 4 bases left between them. The CDR3 coding sequence is TGTGCCAGCAGGGGAAGCAATCAGCCCCAGCATTTT. It specifies CASRGSNQPQHF.

This sequence joins TRBV23-1 and TRBJ1-5; 11 nucleotides align to TRBD1. TRBV23-1 is an open reading frame, and its role is uncertain. The CDR3 consists of 22 residues. Unmatched junction bases numbered 22, after V lost 2 bases and J lost 4 bases. The CDR3 DNA sequence: TGCGCCAGCAGTCAAAATTGGCCGGACAGGGGGCGAGAAATAGTAGGGAATCAGCCCCAGCATTTT. This gives the protein CASSQNWPDRGREIVGNQPQHF.

CDR3 loop: CASSLGAGISGANVLTF. The CDR3 coding sequence is TGTGCCAGCAGTTTAGGGGCAGGGATCTCTGGGGCCAACGTCCTGACTTTC. The V gene is TRBV27, the J gene TRBJ2-6, with D maybe TRBD1 (5 bases). The CDR3 runs 17 residues. The germline gives CDR1 MNHEY, CDR2 SMNVEV (reference sequence). Trimming took off 2 bases at V and 0 bases at J, with 11 bases between the two ends. The variable domain in full, completed from reference TRBV27 and TRBJ2-6, reads EAQVTQNPRYLITVTGKKLTVTCSQNMNHEYMSWYRQDPGLGLRQIYYSMNVEVTDKGDVPEGYKVSRKEKRNFPLILESPSPNQTSLYFCASSLGAGISGANVLTFGAGSRLTVL.

V is TRBV25-1 and J is TRBJ2-1, with 10 bases identical to TRBD1. The germline V gene has CDR1 MGHDK and CDR2 SYGVNS. V trimming: 5 bases; J trimming: 6 bases; junction bases outside the gene matches: 7. The CDR3 covers 15 residues. CDR3 sequence (DNA): TGTGCCAGCAGTAACCGGGACAGGGGCTTCAATGAGCAGTTCTTC. Its protein is CASSNRDRGFNEQFF.

The chain is built from TRBV6-5 and TRBJ1-3; the D gene is possibly TRBD1 (6 bases). Per germline, CDR1 MNHEY and CDR2 SVGAGI. V was cut by 6 bases and J by 4 bases, with 16 bases left in between. This CDR3 spans 15 amino acids. The DNA of the CDR3 is TGTGCCAGCAGAGAGACATGGGGGGGCGGAAACACCATATATTTT. Amino acids: CASRETWGGGNTIYF.

V gene TRBV10-2 combines with J gene TRBJ2-1, with unresolved D. Between the trimmed V and J ends, which lost 10 bases and 0 bases, there was a span of 16 bases. The germline gives CDR1 WSHSY, CDR2 SAAADI. The CDR3 spans 15 residues. The CDR3 loop reads CATAHWQSSYNEQFF. The DNA of the CDR3 is TGCGCCACCGCCCATTGGCAGAGCTCCTACAATGAGCAGTTCTTC.

This clone was seen once. The CDR3 protein is CAWARGRGETQYF. DNA for the CDR3: TGTGCCTGGGCTCGGGGGAGGGGAGAGACCCAGTACTTC. The chain employs TRBV30 and TRBJ2-5; 7 nucleotides match TRBD2. Trimming cost V 5 bases and J 4 bases; bases outside gene matches: 7. The CDR3 consists of 13 residues. Germline V gene sequence: CDR1 GTSNPN, CDR2 SVGIG (reference sequence). Complete variable domain (other parts from reference TRBV30 and TRBJ2-5): SQTIHQWPATLVQPVGSPLSLECTVEGTSNPNLYWYRQAAGRGLQLLFYSVGIGQISSEVPQNLSASRPQDRQFILSSKKLLLSDSGFYLCAWARGRGETQYFGPGTRLLVL.

V is TRBV11-3 and J is TRBJ2-5, with D perhaps TRBD2 (6 bases). V lost 3 bases and J 4 bases, leaving 9 bases between the germline ends. The CDR3 runs 13 residues. The germline gives CDR1 SGHNT, CDR2 YENEEA. The CDR3 DNA reads as TGTGCCAGCAGCTTTGAGGAGGGAGAGACCCAGTACTTC. Translating it yields CASSFEEGETQYF.

This chain connects TRBV14 to TRBJ2-3; D remains unclear. There are 13 residues in the CDR3. The V gene lost 1 base and the J gene lost 3 bases, with 5 bases spanning the gap. Germline V gives CDR1 SGHDN, CDR2 FVKESK. CDR3 protein: CASSQGVTDTQYF. CDR3 nucleotides: TGTGCCAGCAGCCAAGGAGTGACAGATACGCAGTATTTT.

The chain recombines TRBV5-1 with TRBJ2-7; perhaps TRBD2 as D (5 bases). The V end was cut by 4 bases, the J end by 1 base, with 12 bases between. Germline V gene sequence: CDR1 SGHRS, CDR2 YFSETQ. The CDR3 spans 14 residues. CDR3 nucleotide sequence: TGCGCCAGCAGCCCTCAACTAGAGTCCTACGAGCAGTACTTC. This sequence encodes CASSPQLESYEQYF.

This clone showed up just a few times. V and J are TRBV5-1 and TRBJ1-6, with D possibly TRBD1 on 5 matching bases. Trimming removed 0 bases from V and 10 bases from J, with 17 bases in between. The CDR3 extends over 16 amino acids. Germline CDR1 is SGHRS and CDR2 is YFSETQ. CDR3 region: CASSLAGGRAGSPLHF. The CDR3, as DNA: TGCGCCAGCAGCTTGGCCGGAGGCAGGGCGGGATCACCCCTCCACTTT. Full variable domain (outside the CDR3, taken from reference TRBV5-1 and TRBJ1-6): KAGVTQTPRYLIKTRGQQVTLSCSPISGHRSVSWYQQTPGQGLQFLFEYFSETQRNKGNFPGRFSGRQFSNSRSEMNVSTLELGDSALYLCASSLAGGRAGSPLHFGNGTRLTVT.